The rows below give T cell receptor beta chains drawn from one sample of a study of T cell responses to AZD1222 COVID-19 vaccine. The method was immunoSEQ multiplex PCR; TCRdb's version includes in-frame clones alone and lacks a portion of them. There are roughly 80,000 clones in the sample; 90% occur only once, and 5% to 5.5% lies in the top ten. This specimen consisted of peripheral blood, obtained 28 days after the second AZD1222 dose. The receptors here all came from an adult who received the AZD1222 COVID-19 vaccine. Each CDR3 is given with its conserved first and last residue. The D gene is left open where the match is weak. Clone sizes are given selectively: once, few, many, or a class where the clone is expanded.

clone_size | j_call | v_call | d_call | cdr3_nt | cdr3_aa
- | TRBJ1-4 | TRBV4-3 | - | TGCGCCAGCAGCCAAGGGGGGGCAAGAAGAGGTGAAAAACTGTTTTTT | CASSQGGARRGEKLFF
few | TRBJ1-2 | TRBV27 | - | TGTGCCAGCAGTTTTGTGGGGGCCTTCGGCTACACCTTC | CASSFVGAFGYTF
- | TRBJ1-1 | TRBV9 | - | TGTGCCAGCAGCGTAGTGGGGGGGAGCACTGAAGCTTTCTTT | CASSVVGGSTEAFF
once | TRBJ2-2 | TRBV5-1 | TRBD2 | TGCGCCAGCAGCGAGGCTAGCGGGGGTTCCGGGGAGCTGTTTTTT | CASSEASGGSGELFF
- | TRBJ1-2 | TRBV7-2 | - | TGTGCCAGCAGCCTCCTCAACAGGCCTAACTATGGCTACACCTTC | CASSLLNRPNYGYTF
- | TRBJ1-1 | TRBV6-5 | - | TGTGCCAGTGGAAATTACCGGGGAAGCACTGAAGCTTTCTTT | CASGNYRGSTEAFF
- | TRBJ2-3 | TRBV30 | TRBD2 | TGTGCCTGGAGTGTACTAGCGGGGGCGGGAGATACGCAGTATTTT | CAWSVLAGAGDTQYF
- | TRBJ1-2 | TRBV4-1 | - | TGCGCCAGCAGCCCGGAAGGGAGTAGTGTCTATGGCTACACCTTC | CASSPEGSSVYGYTF
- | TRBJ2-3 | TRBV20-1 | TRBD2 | TGCAGTGCTAGTGTCGGGGGGGACACAGATACGCAGTATTTT | CSASVGGDTDTQYF
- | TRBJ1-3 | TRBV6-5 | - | TGTGCCAGCAGTTACTCGGGGGGGTCAACTGGAAACACCATATATTTT | CASSYSGGSTGNTIYF
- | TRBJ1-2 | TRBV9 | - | TGTGCCAGCAGCCCAGCAAGGGAAAACTATGGCTACACCTTC | CASSPARENYGYTF
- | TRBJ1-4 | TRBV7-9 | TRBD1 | TGTGCCAGCAGCCCACGGGACAGTAGAAATGAAAAACTGTTTTTT | CASSPRDSRNEKLFF
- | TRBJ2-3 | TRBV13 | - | TGTGCCAGCAGCTTAGGACGGCGAGGTCACACAGATACGCAGTATTTT | CASSLGRRGHTDTQYF
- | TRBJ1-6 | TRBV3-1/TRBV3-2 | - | TGTGCCAGCAGCCAATCAGACTATAATTCACCCCTCCACTTT | CASSQSDYNSPLHF
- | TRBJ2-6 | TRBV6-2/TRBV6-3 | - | TGTGCCAGCAGTTACTCGCTGGGGGGAGAGGCCAACGTCCTGACTTTC | CASSYSLGGEANVLTF
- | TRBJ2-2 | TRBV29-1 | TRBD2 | TGCAGCGTTGAAGATCGGGGGGGCACGTTCACCGGGGAGCTGTTTTTT | CSVEDRGGTFTGELFF
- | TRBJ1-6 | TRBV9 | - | TGTGCCAGCAGCGCGGAGGGTCTCTATAATTCACCCCTCCACTTT | CASSAEGLYNSPLHF
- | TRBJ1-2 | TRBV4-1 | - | TGCGCCAGCAGCCAAGATAGGGGCAGGGCTAATTATGGCTACACCTTC | CASSQDRGRANYGYTF
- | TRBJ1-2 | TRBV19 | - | TGTGCCAGTAGTATGTCGGCCTATGGCTACACCTTC | CASSMSAYGYTF
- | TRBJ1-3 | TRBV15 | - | TGTGCCACCAGCAGAGGGGGCCTACGTTCTGGAAACACCATATATTTT | CATSRGGLRSGNTIYF
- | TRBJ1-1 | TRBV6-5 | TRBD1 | TGTGCCAGCAGTTACTCGAACAGGGGATACACTGAAGCTTTCTTT | CASSYSNRGYTEAFF
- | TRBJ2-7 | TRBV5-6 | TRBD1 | TGTGCCAGCAGCCCAACAGGGGGTTCCTCCTACGAGCAGTACTTC | CASSPTGGSSYEQYF
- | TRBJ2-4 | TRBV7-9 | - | TGTGCCAGCAGCCGTGTGGGCAGCACTCAGTACTTC | CASSRVGSTQYF
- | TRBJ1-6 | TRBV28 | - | TGTGCCAGCAGCTCAACCAAGACAGGTTTCTCCTATAATTCACCCCTCCACTTT | CASSSTKTGFSYNSPLHF
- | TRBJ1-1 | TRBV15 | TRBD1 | TGTGCCACCAGCAGAGGAGGGACAGGGGGGAACACTGAAGCTTTCTTT | CATSRGGTGGNTEAFF
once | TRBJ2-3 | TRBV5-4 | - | TGTGCCAGCAGCTTGAGAGGGGCAGATACGCAGTATTTT | CASSLRGADTQYF
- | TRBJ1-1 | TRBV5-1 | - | TGCGCCAGCAGCTTGGCACAGACTAACACTGAAGCTTTCTTT | CASSLAQTNTEAFF
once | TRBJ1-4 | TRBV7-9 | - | TGTGCCAGCAGCCGGGCGGGGAGTAGTGAAAAACTGTTTTTT | CASSRAGSSEKLFF
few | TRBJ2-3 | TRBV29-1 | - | TGCAGCGTTGCAGGGGGGGCAGATACGCAGTATTTT | CSVAGGADTQYF
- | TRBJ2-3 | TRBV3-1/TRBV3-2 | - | TGTGCCAGCAGCCAAGATGGGGTGGGTGCCGGAGTCACAGATACGCAGTATTTT | CASSQDGVGAGVTDTQYF
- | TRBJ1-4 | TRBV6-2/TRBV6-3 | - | TGTGCCAGCAGCCCTTTGCCTCAACCTCCGGGTCCAAAACTGTTTTTT | CASSPLPQPPGPKLFF
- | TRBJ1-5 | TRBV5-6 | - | TGTGCCAGCAGCCGGGGACACAACAATCAGCCCCAGCATTTT | CASSRGHNNQPQHF
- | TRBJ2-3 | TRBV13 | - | TGTGCCAGCAGCTTAGCTTGGGCTCACACGCAGTATTTT | CASSLAWAHTQYF
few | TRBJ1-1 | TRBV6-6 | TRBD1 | TGTGCCAGCAGCGGACAGGTCGGGAACACTGAAGCTTTCTTT | CASSGQVGNTEAFF
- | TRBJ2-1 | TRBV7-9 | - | TGTGCCAGCAGCTTAGATCCGCGGGAGCAGTTCTTC | CASSLDPREQFF
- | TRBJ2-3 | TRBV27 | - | TGTGCCAGCAGTTGGGGGATAGGCACAGATACGCAGTATTTT | CASSWGIGTDTQYF
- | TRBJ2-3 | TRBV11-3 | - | TGTGCCAGCAGCTTAGACACAGATACGCAGTATTTT | CASSLDTDTQYF
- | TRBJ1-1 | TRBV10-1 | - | TGCGCCAGCAGTGAGGGGCAGGGTACAACTTTCTTT | CASSEGQGTTFF
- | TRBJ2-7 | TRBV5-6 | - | TGTGCCAGCAGCTTGGTCGGCCGGAGGATGGGATACGAGCAGTACTTC | CASSLVGRRMGYEQYF
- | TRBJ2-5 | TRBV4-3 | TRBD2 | TGCGCCAGCAGCCCGGGACTAGCAGAGACCCAGTACTTC | CASSPGLAETQYF
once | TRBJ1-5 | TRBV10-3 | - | TGTGCCATCAGGACGGATAGCAATCAGCCCCAGCATTTT | CAIRTDSNQPQHF
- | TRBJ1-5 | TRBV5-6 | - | TGTGCCAGCAGCCAATCCAAAGGCGTCAATCAGCCCCAGCATTTT | CASSQSKGVNQPQHF
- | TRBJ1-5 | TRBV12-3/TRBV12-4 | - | TGTGCCAGCTCGTATGGAAGACAGCCCCAGCATTTT | CASSYGRQPQHF
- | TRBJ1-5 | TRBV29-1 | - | TGCAGCGTTGGGTCGGAGGGTCAGCCCCAGCATTTT | CSVGSEGQPQHF